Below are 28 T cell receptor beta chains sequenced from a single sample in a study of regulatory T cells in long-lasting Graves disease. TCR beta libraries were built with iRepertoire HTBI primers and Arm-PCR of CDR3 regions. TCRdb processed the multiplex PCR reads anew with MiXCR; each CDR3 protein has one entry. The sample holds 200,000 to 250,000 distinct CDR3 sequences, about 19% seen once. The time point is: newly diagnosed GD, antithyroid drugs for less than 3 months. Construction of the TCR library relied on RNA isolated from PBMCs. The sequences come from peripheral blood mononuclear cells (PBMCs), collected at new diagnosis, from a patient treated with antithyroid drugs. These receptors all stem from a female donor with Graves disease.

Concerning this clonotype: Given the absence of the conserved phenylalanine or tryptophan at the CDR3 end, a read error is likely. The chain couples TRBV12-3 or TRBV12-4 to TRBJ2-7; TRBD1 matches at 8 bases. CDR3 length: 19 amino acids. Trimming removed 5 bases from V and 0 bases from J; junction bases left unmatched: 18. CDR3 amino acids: CASSLGQGHLDRSSYEQYL. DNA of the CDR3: TGTGCCAGCAGTCTCGGACAGGGCCATCTAGACCGTAGCTCCTACGAGCAGTACCTC.

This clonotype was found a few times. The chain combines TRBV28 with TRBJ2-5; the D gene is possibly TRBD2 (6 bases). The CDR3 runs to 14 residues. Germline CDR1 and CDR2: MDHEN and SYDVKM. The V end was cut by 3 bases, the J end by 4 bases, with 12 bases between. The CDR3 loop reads CASSLDGGGETQYF. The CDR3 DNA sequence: TGTGCCAGCAGTTTGGACGGGGGAGGAGAGACCCAGTACTTC.

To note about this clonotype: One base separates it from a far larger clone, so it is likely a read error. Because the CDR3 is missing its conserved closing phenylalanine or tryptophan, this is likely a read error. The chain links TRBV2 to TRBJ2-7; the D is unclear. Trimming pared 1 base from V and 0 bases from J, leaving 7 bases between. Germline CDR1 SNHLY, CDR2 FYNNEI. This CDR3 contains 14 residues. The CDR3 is CASSEEPRSYEQYS. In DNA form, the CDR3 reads TGTGCCAGCAGTGAAGAACCCCGCTCCTACGAGCAGTACTCC.

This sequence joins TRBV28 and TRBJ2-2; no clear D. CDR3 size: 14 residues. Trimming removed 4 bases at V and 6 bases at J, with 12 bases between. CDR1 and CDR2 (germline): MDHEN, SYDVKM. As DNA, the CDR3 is TGTGCCAGCAGTTATGGTTTAGAGGCCGGGGAGCTGTTTTTT. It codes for CASSYGLEAGELFF.

The CDR3 sequence: CASSQEPGQGNQPQHF. The DNA of the CDR3 is TGCGCCAGCAGCCAAGAGCCCGGACAGGGCAATCAGCCCCAGCATTTT. The V and J genes are TRBV4-1 and TRBJ1-5, with TRBD1 matching 7 bases. The CDR3 consists of 16 residues. The trim removed 0 bases at V and 2 bases at J, leaving 4 bases unmatched. The germline V gene has CDR1 MGHRA and CDR2 YSYEKL.

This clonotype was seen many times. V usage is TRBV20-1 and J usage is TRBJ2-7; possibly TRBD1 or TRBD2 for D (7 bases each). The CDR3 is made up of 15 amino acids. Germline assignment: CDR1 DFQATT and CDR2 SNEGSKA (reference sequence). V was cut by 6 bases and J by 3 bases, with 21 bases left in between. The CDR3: CSANTDREGRYEQYF. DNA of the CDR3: TGCAGTGCGAACACCGACAGGGAGGGACGCTACGAGCAGTACTTC.

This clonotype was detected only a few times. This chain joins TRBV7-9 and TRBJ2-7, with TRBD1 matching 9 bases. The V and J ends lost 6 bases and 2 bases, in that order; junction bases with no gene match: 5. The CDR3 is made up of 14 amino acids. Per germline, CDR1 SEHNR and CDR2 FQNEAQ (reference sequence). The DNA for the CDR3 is TGTGCCAGCAGTCACCGGGACAGGGCCTACGAGCAGTACTTC. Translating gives CASSHRDRAYEQYF.

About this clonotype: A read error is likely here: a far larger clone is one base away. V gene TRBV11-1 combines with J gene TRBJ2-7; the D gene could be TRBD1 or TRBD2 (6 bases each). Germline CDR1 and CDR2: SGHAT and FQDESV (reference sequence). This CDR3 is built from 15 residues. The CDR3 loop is CASSLRGHRFYERYF. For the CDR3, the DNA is TGTGCCAGCAGCCTGCGGGGACATAGATTCTACGAGCGGTACTTC.

CDR3 DNA: TGTGCCAGCACCCCGAGGCTAGCCGATGAAAAACTGTTTTTT. This translates into CASTPRLADEKLFF. The rearrangement links TRBV12-3 or TRBV12-4 to TRBJ1-4; D call uncertain. The CDR3 spans 14 residues. Between the trimmed V and J ends, which lost 7 bases and 6 bases, there was a span of 15 bases.

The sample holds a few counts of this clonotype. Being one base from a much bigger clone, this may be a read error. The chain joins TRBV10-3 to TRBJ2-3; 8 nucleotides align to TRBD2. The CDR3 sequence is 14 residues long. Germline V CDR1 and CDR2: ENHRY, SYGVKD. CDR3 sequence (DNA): TGTGCCATCACCGGAGCGGGAGACACAGATGCGCAGTATTTT. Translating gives CAITGAGDTDAQYF.

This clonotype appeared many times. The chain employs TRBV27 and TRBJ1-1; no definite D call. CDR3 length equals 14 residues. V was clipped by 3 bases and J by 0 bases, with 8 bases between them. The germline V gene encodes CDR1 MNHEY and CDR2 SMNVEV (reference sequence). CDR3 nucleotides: TGTGCCAGCAGTTTGGACGGATTGAACACTGAAGCTTTCTTT. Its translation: CASSLDGLNTEAFF.

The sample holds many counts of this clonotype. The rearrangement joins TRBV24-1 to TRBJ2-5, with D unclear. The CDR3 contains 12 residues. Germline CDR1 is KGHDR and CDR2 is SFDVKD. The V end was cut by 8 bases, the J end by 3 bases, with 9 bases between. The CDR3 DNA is TGTGCCACCAAGGGCGATGAAGAGACCCAGTACTTC. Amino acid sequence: CATKGDEETQYF.

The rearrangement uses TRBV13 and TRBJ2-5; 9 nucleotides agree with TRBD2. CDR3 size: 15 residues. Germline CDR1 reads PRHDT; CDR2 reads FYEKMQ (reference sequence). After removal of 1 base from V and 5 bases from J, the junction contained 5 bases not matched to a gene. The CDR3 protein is CASSLASGTVETQYF. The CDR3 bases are TGTGCCAGCAGCTTAGCTAGCGGGACGGTGGAGACCCAGTACTTC.

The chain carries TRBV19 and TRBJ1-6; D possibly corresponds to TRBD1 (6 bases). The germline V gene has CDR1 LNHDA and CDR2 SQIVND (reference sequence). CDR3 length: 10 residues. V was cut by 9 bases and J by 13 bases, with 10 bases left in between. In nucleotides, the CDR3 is TGTGCCAGGACAGGCGGCCCCCTCCACTTT. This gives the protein CARTGGPLHF.

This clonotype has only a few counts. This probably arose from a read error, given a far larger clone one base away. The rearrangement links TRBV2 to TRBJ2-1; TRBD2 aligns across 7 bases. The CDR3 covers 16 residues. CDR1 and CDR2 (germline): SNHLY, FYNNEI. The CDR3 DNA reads TGTGCCAGCATCCCTTCAACTACTAGCGCCTACAATGGGCAGTTCTTC. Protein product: CASIPSTTSAYNGQFF.

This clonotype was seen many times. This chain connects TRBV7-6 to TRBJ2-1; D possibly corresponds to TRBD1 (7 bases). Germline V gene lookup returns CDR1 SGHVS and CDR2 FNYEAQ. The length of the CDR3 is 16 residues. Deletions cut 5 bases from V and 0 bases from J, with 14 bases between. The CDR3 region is CASSQGVRDSYNEQFF. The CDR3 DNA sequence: TGTGCCAGCAGCCAGGGGGTGCGGGACTCCTACAATGAGCAGTTCTTC.

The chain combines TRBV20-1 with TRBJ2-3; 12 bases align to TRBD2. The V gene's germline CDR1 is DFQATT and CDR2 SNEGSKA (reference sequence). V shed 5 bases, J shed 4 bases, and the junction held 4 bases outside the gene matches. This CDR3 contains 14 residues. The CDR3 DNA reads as TGCAGTGCTTTGACTAGCGGGAGTGCAGATACGCAGTATTTT. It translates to CSALTSGSADTQYF.

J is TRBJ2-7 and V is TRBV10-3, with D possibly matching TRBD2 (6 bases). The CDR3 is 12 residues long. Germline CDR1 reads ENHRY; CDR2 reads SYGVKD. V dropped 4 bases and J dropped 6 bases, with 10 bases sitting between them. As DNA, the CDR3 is TGTGCCATCAGTGCCCACGGGGGCGAGCAGTACTTC. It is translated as CAISAHGGEQYF.

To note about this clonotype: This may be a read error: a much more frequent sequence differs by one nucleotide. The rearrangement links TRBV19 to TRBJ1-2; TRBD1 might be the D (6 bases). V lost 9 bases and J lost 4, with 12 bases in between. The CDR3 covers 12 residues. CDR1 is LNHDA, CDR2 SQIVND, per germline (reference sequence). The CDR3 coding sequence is TGTGCCAGCATCGGGACACTCTATGGCTACACCTTC. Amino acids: CASIGTLYGYTF.

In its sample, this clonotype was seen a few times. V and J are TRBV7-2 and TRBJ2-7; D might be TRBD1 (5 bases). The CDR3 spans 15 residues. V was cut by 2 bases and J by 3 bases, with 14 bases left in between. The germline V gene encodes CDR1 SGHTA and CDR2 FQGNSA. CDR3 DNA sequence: TGTGCCAGCAGCTTACAGGGCAGACAAGGCTACGAGCAGTACTTC. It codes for CASSLQGRQGYEQYF.

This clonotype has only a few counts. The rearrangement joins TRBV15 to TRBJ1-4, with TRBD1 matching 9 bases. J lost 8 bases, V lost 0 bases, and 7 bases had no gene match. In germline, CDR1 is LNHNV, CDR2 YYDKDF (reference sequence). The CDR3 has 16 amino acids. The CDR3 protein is CATSRDRGQGFEKLFF. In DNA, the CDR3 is TGTGCCACCAGCAGAGATAGGGGACAGGGTTTCGAAAAACTGTTTTTT.

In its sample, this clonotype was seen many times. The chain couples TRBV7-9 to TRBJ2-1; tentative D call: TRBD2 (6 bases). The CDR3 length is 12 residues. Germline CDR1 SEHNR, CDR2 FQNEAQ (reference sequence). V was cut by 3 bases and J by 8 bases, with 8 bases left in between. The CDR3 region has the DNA TGTGCCAGCAGCTTTACGGGAGATGAGCAGTTCTTC. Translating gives CASSFTGDEQFF.

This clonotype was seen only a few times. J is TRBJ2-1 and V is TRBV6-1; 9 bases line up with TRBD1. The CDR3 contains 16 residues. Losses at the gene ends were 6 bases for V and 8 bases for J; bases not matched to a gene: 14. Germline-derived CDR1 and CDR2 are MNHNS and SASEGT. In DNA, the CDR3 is TGTGCCAGCAGCTATAAGGACAGGGGCAAACATCATGAGCAGTTCTTC. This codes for CASSYKDRGKHHEQFF.

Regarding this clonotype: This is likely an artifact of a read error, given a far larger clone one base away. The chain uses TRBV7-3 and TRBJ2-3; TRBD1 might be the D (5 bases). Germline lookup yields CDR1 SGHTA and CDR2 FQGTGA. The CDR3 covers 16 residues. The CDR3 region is CASSQEQGAKADTQYF. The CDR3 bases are TGCGCCAGCAGCCAAGAACAAGGGGCGAAGGCAGATACGCAGTATTTT.

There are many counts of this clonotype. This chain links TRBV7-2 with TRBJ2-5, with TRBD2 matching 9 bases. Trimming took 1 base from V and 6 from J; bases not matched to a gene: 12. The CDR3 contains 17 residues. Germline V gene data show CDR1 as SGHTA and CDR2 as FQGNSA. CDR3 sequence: CASSLVGLAGDLKTQYF. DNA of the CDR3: TGTGCCAGCAGCTTAGTGGGGTTAGCGGGGGATCTGAAGACCCAGTACTTC.

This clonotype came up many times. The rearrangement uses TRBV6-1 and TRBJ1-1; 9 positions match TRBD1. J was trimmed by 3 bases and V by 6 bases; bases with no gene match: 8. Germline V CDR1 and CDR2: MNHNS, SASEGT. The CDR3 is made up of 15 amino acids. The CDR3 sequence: CASRDPGQGDTEAFF. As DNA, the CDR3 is TGTGCCAGCAGAGATCCGGGACAGGGAGACACTGAAGCTTTCTTT.

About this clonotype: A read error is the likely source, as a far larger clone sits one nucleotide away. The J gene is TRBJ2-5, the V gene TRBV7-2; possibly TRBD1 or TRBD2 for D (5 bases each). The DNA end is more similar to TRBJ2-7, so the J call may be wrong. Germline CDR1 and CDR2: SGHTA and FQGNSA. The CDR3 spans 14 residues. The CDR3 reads CAGSLVGVSYEQYF. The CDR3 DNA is TGTGCCGGCAGCTTAGTGGGGGTCTCCTACGAGCAGTACTTC.

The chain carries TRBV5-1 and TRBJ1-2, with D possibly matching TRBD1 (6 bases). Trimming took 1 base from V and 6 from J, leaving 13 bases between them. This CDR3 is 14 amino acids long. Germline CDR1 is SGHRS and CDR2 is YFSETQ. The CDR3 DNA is TGCGCCAGCAGCTTGCTCCTAAGGGGGGATGGCTACACCTTC. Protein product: CASSLLLRGDGYTF.